This T cell receptor (beta chain) was found in a study of blood T cells in healthy people across ages (dated by TCRdb to 2013 to 2016). Some background on the complete study: In model experiments, template switching captured about one uniquely barcoded TCR beta cDNA molecule for every two T cells. To track age-related changes in TCR beta repertoire diversity, the study relied on deep sequencing normalized with unique cDNA molecular identifiers. To avoid experimental bias, donors of different ages were randomly spread across the sequencing lanes. Four age groups were formed from the donors: young (average around 15 years), middle-aged (roughly 38), aged (about 62) and long-lived (82). For two donors (one aged 18 to 29 and one aged 80 or older), the study analyzed two additional independent replicas of 1 million unique cDNA reads from the same blood draw. Overall study results and their limits: Observed TCR beta diversity correlated strongly with the percentage of naive T cells measured by flow cytometry. Estimates of total diversity based on one million sequenced T cells were considered lower bounds and underestimates. The CMV infection status of donors was not known, potentially confounding age-related changes in expanded clonotypes. Because profiling used bulk unsorted PBMCs, naive and antigen-experienced compartments could not be compared conclusively. Observed TCR beta diversity per million T cells fell roughly linearly with age, and a significant reduction was already apparent by age around 40. The long-lived group showed more naive CD4+ T cells, fewer expanded clones and increased TCR diversity than the aged group, suggesting age selection.

The library was obtained by 5' RACE. Instrument on record: Illumina HiSeq 2500. A second PCR of about 7 to 12 cycles was performed with a sample-barcoded 5' primer and a J-beta primer mix. Each TCR beta cDNA molecule received a unique molecular identifier from a template-switch 5' adaptor carrying 12 random nucleotides. At least 3 million CDR3-containing paired-end reads were obtained from each sample. The Mint cDNA synthesis kit, primed by a TRBC-specific oligonucleotide, was used to synthesize first-strand cDNA from all RNA. Following uracil-DNA glycosylase treatment, all cDNA underwent a first 18-cycle PCR with the universal primers M1SS and BC2_uni_R. In the original analysis: For normalization, 1 million high-quality reads, each with a distinct molecular identifier, were randomly selected from each sample. Reads sharing molecular identifiers were discarded rather than binned into consensus sequences. CDR3 identification, clonotype clustering and error correction used MiTCR with a Q25 quality threshold and the strictest error-elimination algorithm. A nonparametric unseen species model with Euler transformation was used to estimate a lower bound on total TCR beta diversity. The raw public reads went through TCRdb reprocessing: fastp at Q25, MiXCR clone calling, in-frame beta chains kept. Rows are unified per CDR3 protein, each entry keeping the most common DNA and genes. The V and J calls shown here were made by TCRdb, not taken from the authors' results. Recorded for this sample are about 970,000 distinct CDR3 sequences; around 54% of them occurred a single time. In total, the top ten clones hold about 20% of the sample.

V is pared back by 5 bases and J by 6 bases, with 12 bases lying between the germline termini. Spanning cysteine to phenylalanine, the CDR3 consists of 13 amino acids. Of all the DNA, just the CDR3 is kept, 39 bases in frame from base 1. Reading the germline V gene gives CDR1 SGHTA and CDR2 FQGNSA. Donors were around 37 systemically healthy Caucasian individuals from Russia aged about 6 to 100 years. Each donor gave roughly 11 milliliters of peripheral blood, drawn into EDTA-treated Vacutainer tubes. Ficoll-Paque density-gradient centrifugation was used to isolate PBMCs, with at least 6.5 million per sample. Total RNA, at least 6 micrograms per sample, was extracted from PBMCs with Trizol reagent. Naive CD45RAhigh/CD27high T cell percentages were measured by flow cytometry on a PBMC aliquot from every donor. On this clonotype: Its binding antigen is unknown. The sample holds no much larger clone one base away, and base qualities are not on file.

This receptor was taken from a woman aged 55-75 years in good health. The sample consisted of blood. The rearranged chain carries TRBV7-2 and TRBJ2-3; the D gene remains uncertain. The CDR3 reads CASSRPPPDTQYF. The DNA sequence is TGTGCCAGCAGCAGGCCCCCCCCTGATACGCAGTATTTT.